This T cell receptor (beta chain) was retrieved from a study of neoadjuvant anti-PD-1 for oral cavity cancer. Generated by immunoSEQ multiplex PCR, the TCRdb table keeps only in-frame clones and is missing some. The data contain approximately 68,000 clones, 85% to 90% of them singletons. This clone has a single count. Time point: after neoadjuvant nivolumab, at surgical resection. PBMCs were not maintained or expanded in culture before analysis. Germline V gene lookup returns CDR1 MDHEN and CDR2 SYDVKM. J lost 2 bases, V lost 6 bases, and 11 bases had no gene match. The CDR3 covers 16 residues. This TCR came from a person aged 35-79 years with oral cavity squamous cell carcinoma. The sample consisted of PBMCs, taken after nivolumab (anti-PD-1) treatment. The chain uses TRBV28 and TRBJ2-5, with TRBD1 identical over 8 bases. CDR3 coding DNA: TGTGCCAGCAGCACCCCCGACAGGGGCGCACAAGAGACCCAGTACTTC. Translating gives CASSTPDRGAQETQYF.